Here is one T cell receptor beta chain with its context. What it binds is unknown. RNA transcripts gave rise to amplified TCR beta CDR3 regions. The HTBI primer set drove a first-round RT-PCR of the TCR CDR3. TCRdb re-analysed the multiplex PCR reads in MiXCR, keeping a single row per CDR3 protein. The data show about 640,000 distinct CDR3 sequences, with more than 20% seen just once and over 30% held by the top ten. Between the trimmed V and J ends, which lost 1 base and 5 bases, there was a span of 6 bases. The CDR3 runs to 13 residues. This specimen comes from a study of T cells in Graves' hyperthyroidism and ophthalmopathy. Study-wide context: Blood was drawn when the patient was first diagnosed and still untreated. Findings and limits, study-wide: Ophthalmopathy was distinguished from stable hyperthyroidism by 13 V-J signatures.

An approximately 9.4 ml volume of fresh peripheral blood provided the PBMCs. The TCR originated in a man aged 30 to 39 with Graves' ophthalmopathy. Sequencing input: blood. The chain recombines TRBV12-3 or TRBV12-4 with TRBJ1-5; D unclear. DNA for the CDR3: TGTGCCAGCAGTTTAGGGGTGGATCAGCCCCAGCATTTT. Its translation is CASSLGVDQPQHF.